The 10 T cell receptor beta chains given below trace back to one sample, sequenced in a study of cytomegalovirus exposure and HLA in healthy donors. PCR primers comprised 60 Vbeta and 13 Jbeta primers. The method was immunoSEQ multiplex PCR; TCRdb's version includes in-frame clones alone and lacks a portion of them. This sample has 78,000 or so clones, with around 60% found just once. Input material: PBMCs. All receptors derive from a male donor in good health and CMV-seropositive.

This clone was recorded only once. The chain couples TRBV7-9 to TRBJ2-7; 7 nucleotides align to TRBD1. The CDR3 is 14 residues long. J lost 3 bases, V lost 5 bases, and 7 bases had no gene match. Germline V gene data show CDR1 as SEHNR and CDR2 as FQNEAQ (reference sequence). CDR3 sequence reads: CASSPPGQSYEQYF. CDR3 sequence (DNA): TGTGCCAGCAGCCCCCCGGGACAGAGCTACGAGCAGTACTTC.

The chain employs TRBV15 and TRBJ1-5, with no clear D. Germline CDR1 LNHNV, CDR2 YYDKDF (reference sequence). The CDR3 is made up of 16 amino acids. Between the trimmed V and J ends, which lost 3 bases and 4 bases, there was a span of 16 bases. The CDR3 DNA reads TGTGCCACCAGCAGTGTAAGCGGGTTCCCTAATCAGCCCCAGCATTTT. Translation: CATSSVSGFPNQPQHF.

This clone was detected only a few times. J is TRBJ2-2 and V is TRBV7-6; D is possibly TRBD1 (5 bases). The CDR3 is made up of 16 amino acids. Germline V gene lookup returns CDR1 SGHVS and CDR2 FNYEAQ. Trimming stripped 5 bases from V and 1 base from J, with 14 bases between. CDR3 sequence reads: CASSKPGLQNTGELFF. CDR3 bases: TGTGCCAGCAGCAAACCAGGGCTCCAGAACACCGGGGAGCTGTTTTTT.

The gene calls are TRBV5-4 and TRBJ1-6; TRBD1 matches 8 bases. Germline V gives CDR1 SGHNT, CDR2 YYREEE (reference sequence). V shed 4 bases and J 10 bases; nucleotides not matched to a gene: 4. This CDR3 has 13 residues. The CDR3 region has the DNA TGTGCCAGCAGCCAACAGGGGGAATCACCCCTCCACTTT. This translates into CASSQQGESPLHF. Full variable domain (rest looked up from reference TRBV5-4 and TRBJ1-6): ETGVTQSPTHLIKTRGQQVTLRCSSQSGHNTVSWYQQALGQGPQFIFQYYREEENGRGNFPPRFSGLQFPNYSSELNVNALELDDSALYLCASSQQGESPLHFGNGTRLTVT.

V gene TRBV6-5 combines with J gene TRBJ1-1; a possible D gene is TRBD1 (5 bases). V was pared by 6 bases and J by 1 base, with 15 bases between. The CDR3 runs to 15 residues. Germline V gene data show CDR1 as MNHEY and CDR2 as SVGAGI. CDR3 loop: CASSLGGGRNTEAFF. DNA for the CDR3: TGTGCCAGCAGCCTGGGCGGGGGGAGGAACACTGAAGCTTTCTTT.

In its sample, this clone was seen a few times. The chain couples TRBV27 to TRBJ1-1, with 7 nucleotides matching TRBD1. V was pared by 4 bases and J by 0 bases, with 5 bases of the junction left unmatched. The CDR3 is 15 residues long. CDR1 is MNHEY, CDR2 SMNVEV, per germline (reference sequence). The CDR3 is CASSYGQALNTEAFF. The CDR3 DNA reads as TGTGCCAGCAGTTACGGACAGGCCTTGAACACTGAAGCTTTCTTT.

The V gene is TRBV4-3, the J gene TRBJ2-3; 13 bases match TRBD2. V lost 1 base and J lost 2; bases outside the gene matches: 3. Germline CDR1 and CDR2: LGHNA and YSLEER. CDR3 length: 17 amino acids. This CDR3 reads CASSQALAGGPTDTQYF. The CDR3 DNA is TGCGCCAGCAGCCAAGCACTAGCGGGAGGGCCCACAGATACGCAGTATTTT.

This chain connects TRBV10-3 to TRBJ2-3; 10 nucleotides agree with TRBD2. V lost 4 bases to trimming and J lost 6 bases; unmatched junction nucleotides: 4. Germline CDR1 ENHRY, CDR2 SYGVKD. The CDR3 has 14 residues. The CDR3 DNA is TGTGCCATCAGTGGTAGCGGGGGGAGTGATACGCAGTATTTT. This translates into CAISGSGGSDTQYF.

The chain links TRBV27 to TRBJ2-6; 10 nucleotides line up with TRBD1. Germline loops: CDR1 MNHEY, CDR2 SMNVEV (reference sequence). Trimming took 10 bases from V and 2 from J; bases not matched to a gene: 11. The CDR3 length is 17 residues. CDR3 residues: CATHPGQGITGANVLTF. Here the CDR3 DNA reads TGTGCCACCCACCCGGGACAGGGGATCACTGGGGCCAACGTCCTGACTTTC. Full variable domain (rest looked up from reference TRBV27 and TRBJ2-6): EAQVTQNPRYLITVTGKKLTVTCSQNMNHEYMSWYRQDPGLGLRQIYYSMNVEVTDKGDVPEGYKVSRKEKRNFPLILESPSPNQTSLYFCATHPGQGITGANVLTFGAGSRLTVL.

The chain links TRBV14 to TRBJ2-1; D ambiguous. V was cut by 0 bases and J by 4 bases, with 4 bases left in between. Per the germline V gene, CDR1 is SGHDN and CDR2 is FVKESK. The length of the CDR3 is 13 residues. CDR3 in amino acids: CASSQDLYNEQFF. DNA for the CDR3: TGTGCCAGCAGCCAAGATCTGTACAATGAGCAGTTCTTC.